The table lists the clone carrying this TCR beta chain with many counts. The sample originates from a study of T cells in Graves' hyperthyroidism and ophthalmopathy. In germline, CDR1 is MNHEY, CDR2 SVGEGT. The CDR3 is 15 amino acids. The J segment lost 7 bases and the V segment lost 5 bases, leaving 12 bases of the junction unmatched. Researchers took RNA transcripts and amplified the TCR beta CDR3 regions from them. HTBI primers were employed in a first-round RT-PCR of the TCR CDR3. TCRdb fed the multiplex PCR reads into MiXCR, producing one record per CDR3 protein. The sample shows roughly 380,000 distinct CDR3 sequences, around 18% of them seen only once.

The TCR comes from a woman aged 40 to 55 with Graves' ophthalmopathy. The sequencing input was blood. This chain connects TRBV6-2 or TRBV6-3 to TRBJ2-7, with TRBD2 matching 9 bases. As DNA, the CDR3 is TGTGCCAGCAGTGGACGGAAAAGCGGGAGGAATGAGCAGTACTTC. Protein sequence: CASSGRKSGRNEQYF.